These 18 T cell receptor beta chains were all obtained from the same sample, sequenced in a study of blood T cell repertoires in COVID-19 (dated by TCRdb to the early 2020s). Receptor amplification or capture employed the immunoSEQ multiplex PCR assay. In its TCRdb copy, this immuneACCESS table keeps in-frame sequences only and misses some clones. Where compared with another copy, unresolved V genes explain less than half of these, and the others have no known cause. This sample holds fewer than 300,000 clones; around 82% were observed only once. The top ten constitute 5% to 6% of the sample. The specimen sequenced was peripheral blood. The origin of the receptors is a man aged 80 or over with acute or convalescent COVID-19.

The CDR3 loop reads CASSVGQGAQNEQFF. DNA for the CDR3: TGTGCCAGCAGCGTAGGACAGGGGGCTCAAAATGAGCAGTTCTTC. The chain joins TRBV9 to TRBJ2-1; the match to TRBD1 covers 10 bases. This CDR3 region has 15 residues. Germline assignment: CDR1 SGDLS and CDR2 YYNGEE. Trimming removed 0 bases from V and 7 bases from J; junction bases left unmatched: 4. The complete variable domain, with remaining parts taken from reference TRBV9 and TRBJ2-1, reads DSGVTQTPKHLITATGQRVTLRCSPRSGDLSVYWYQQSLDQGLQFLIQYYNGEERAKGNILERFSAQQFPDLHSELNLSSLELGDSALYFCASSVGQGAQNEQFFGPGTRLTVL.

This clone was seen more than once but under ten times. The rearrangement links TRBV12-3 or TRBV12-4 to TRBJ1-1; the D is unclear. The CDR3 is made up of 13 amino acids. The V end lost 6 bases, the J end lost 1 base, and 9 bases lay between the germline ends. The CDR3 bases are TGTGCCAGCAGCCCCTCAGGGAACACTGAAGCTTTCTTT. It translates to CASSPSGNTEAFF.

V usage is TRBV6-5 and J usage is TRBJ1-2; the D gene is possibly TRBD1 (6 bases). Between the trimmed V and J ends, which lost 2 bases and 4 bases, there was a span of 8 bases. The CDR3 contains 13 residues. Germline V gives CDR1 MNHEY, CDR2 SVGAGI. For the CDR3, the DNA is TGTGCCAGCAGTTACACAGGGAGCTATGGCTACACCTTC. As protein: CASSYTGSYGYTF.

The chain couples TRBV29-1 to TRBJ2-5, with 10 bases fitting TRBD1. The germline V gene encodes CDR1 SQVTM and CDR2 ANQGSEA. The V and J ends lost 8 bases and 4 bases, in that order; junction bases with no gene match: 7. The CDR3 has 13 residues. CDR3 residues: CSSPGQGTETQYF. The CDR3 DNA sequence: TGCAGCTCACCGGGACAGGGGACAGAGACCCAGTACTTC.

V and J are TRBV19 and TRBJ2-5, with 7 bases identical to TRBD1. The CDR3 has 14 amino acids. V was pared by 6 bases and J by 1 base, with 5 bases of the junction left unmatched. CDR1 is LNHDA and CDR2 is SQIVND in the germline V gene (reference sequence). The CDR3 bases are TGTGCCAGTAGAAGACAGGGCCTCCAAGAGACCCAGTACTTC. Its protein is CASRRQGLQETQYF.

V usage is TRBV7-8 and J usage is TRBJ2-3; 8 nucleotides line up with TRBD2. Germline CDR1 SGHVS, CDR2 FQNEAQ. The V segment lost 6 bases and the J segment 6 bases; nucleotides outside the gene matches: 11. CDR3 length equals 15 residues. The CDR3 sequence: CASSLGAGGMDTQYF. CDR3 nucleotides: TGTGCCAGCAGTCTAGGGGCGGGGGGAATGGATACGCAGTATTTT.

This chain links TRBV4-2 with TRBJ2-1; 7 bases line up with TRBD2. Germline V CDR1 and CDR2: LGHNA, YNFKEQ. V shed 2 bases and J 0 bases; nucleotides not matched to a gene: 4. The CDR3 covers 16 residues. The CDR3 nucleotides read TGTGCCAGCAGCCAACCCGGGAGGAGCTCCTACAATGAGCAGTTCTTC. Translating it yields CASSQPGRSSYNEQFF.

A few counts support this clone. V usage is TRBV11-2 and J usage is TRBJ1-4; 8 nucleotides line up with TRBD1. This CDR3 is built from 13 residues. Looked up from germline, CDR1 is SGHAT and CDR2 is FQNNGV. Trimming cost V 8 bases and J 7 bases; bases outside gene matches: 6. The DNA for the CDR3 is TGTGCCAGCCAGCGGACAGGGAGTGAAAAACTGTTTTTT. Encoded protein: CASQRTGSEKLFF.

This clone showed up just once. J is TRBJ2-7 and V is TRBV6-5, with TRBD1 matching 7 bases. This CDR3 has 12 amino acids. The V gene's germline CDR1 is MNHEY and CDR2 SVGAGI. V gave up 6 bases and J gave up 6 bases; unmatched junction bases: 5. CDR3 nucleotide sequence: TGTGCCAGCAGAGAGACAGGGTTCGAGCAGTACTTC. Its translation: CASRETGFEQYF.

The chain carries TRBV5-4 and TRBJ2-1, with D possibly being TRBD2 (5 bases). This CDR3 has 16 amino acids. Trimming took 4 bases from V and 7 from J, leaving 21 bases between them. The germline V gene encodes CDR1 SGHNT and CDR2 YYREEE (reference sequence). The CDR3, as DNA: TGTGCCAGCAGCCCGACTACGCCTCCCACCGATAATGAGCAGTTCTTC. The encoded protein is CASSPTTPPTDNEQFF. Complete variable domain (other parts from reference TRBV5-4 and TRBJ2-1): ETGVTQSPTHLIKTRGQQVTLRCSSQSGHNTVSWYQQALGQGPQFIFQYYREEENGRGNFPPRFSGLQFPNYSSELNVNALELDDSALYLCASSPTTPPTDNEQFFGPGTRLTVL.

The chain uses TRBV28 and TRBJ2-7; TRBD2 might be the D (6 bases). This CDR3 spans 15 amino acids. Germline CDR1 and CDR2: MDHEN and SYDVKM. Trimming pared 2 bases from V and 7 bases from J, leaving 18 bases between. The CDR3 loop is CASSLRTNGRGEQYF. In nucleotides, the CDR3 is TGTGCCAGCAGTTTAAGGACTAATGGGAGAGGGGAGCAGTACTTC.

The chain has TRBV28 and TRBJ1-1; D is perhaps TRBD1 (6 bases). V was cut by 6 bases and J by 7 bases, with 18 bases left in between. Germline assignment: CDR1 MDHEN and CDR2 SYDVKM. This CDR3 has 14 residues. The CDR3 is CASRRGRQDLEAFF. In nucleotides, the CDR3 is TGTGCCAGCAGACGGGGCCGACAGGATCTTGAAGCTTTCTTT. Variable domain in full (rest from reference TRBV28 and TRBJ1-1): DVKVTQSSRYLVKRTGEKVFLECVQDMDHENMFWYRQDPGLGLRLIYFSYDVKMKEKGDIPEGYSVSREKKERFSLILESASTNQTSMYLCASRRGRQDLEAFFGQGTRLTVV.

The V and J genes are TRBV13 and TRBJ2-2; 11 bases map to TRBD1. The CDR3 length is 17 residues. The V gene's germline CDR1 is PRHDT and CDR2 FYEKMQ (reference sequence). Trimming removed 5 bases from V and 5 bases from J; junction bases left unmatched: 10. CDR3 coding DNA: TGTGCCAGCAGCCCAACCCGGGACAGGGGGGGGACCGGGGAGCTGTTTTTT. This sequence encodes CASSPTRDRGGTGELFF. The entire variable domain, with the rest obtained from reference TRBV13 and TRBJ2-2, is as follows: AAGVIQSPRHLIKEKRETATLKCYPIPRHDTVYWYQQGPGQDPQFLISFYEKMQSDKGSIPDRFSAQQFSDYHSELNMSSLELGDSALYFCASSPTRDRGGTGELFFGEGSRLTVL.

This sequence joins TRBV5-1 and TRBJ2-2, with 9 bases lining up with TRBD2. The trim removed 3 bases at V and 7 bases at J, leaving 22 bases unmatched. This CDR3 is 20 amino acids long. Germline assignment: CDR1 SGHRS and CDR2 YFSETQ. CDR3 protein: CASSSGLAGGPSMQFGELFF. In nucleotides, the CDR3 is TGCGCCAGCAGCTCGGGACTCGCGGGGGGGCCTTCGATGCAGTTCGGGGAGCTGTTTTTT.

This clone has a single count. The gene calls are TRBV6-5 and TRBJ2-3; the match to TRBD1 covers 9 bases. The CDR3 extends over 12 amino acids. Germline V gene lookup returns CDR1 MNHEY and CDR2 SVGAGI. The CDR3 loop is CATGGGTDTQYF. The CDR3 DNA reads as TGTGCGACAGGGGGAGGCACAGATACGCAGTATTTT.

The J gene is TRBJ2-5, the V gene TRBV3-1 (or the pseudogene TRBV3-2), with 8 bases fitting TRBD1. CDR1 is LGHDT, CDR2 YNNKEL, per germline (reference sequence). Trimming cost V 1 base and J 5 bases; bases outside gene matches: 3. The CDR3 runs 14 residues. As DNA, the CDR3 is TGTGCCAGCAGCCAAGGACAGGGGAGGGAGACCCAGTACTTC. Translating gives CASSQGQGRETQYF.

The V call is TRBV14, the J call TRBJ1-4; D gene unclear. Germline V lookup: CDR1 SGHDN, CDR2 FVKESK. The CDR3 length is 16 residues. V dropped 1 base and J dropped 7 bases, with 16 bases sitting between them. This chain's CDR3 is CASSQALAGLREKLFF. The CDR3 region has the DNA TGTGCCAGCAGCCAAGCCCTGGCGGGGTTGCGTGAAAAACTGTTTTTT.

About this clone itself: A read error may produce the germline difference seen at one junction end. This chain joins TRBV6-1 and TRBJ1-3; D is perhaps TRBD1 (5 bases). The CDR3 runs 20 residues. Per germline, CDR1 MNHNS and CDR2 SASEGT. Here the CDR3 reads CASREAKPGRGYSAGNTIYF. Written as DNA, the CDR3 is TGTGCCAGCAGAGAAGCTAAGCCCGGACGGGGGTATTCTGCTGGAAACACCATATATTTT.